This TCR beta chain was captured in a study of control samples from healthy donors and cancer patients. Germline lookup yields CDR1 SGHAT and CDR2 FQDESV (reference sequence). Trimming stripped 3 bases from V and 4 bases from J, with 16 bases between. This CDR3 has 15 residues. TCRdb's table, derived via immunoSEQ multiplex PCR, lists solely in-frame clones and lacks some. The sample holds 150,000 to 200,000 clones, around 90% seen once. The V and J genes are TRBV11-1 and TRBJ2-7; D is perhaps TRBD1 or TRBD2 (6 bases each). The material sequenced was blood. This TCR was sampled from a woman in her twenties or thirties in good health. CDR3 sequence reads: CASSFLGGLGYEQYF. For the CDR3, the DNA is TGTGCCAGCAGCTTCCTCGGGGGCTTAGGTTACGAGCAGTACTTC.